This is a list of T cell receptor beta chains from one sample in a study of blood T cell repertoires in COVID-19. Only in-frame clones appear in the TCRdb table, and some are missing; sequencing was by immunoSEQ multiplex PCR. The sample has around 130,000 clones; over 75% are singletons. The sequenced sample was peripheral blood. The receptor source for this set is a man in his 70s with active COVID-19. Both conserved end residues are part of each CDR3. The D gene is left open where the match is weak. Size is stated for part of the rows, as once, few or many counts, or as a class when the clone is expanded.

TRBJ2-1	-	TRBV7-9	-	CASSFLSEQFF	TGTGCCAGCAGCTTCCTATCTGAGCAGTTCTTC
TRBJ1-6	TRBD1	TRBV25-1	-	CASSDPGQGGDSPLHF	TGTGCCAGCAGTGACCCCGGACAGGGAGGGGATTCACCCCTCCACTTT
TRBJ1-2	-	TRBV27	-	CASSKLTDGGYTF	TGTGCCAGCAGTAAATTGACTGACGGCGGCTACACCTTC
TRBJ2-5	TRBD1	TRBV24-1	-	CATSAEGARETQYF	TGTGCCACCAGTGCAGAGGGGGCACGAGAGACCCAGTACTTC
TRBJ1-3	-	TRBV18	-	CASSPTDFSGNTIYF	TGTGCCAGCTCACCGACGGACTTCTCTGGAAACACCATATATTTT
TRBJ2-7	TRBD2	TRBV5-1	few	CASSLGSSGSSASLLSYEQYF	TGCGCCAGCAGCTTGGGGTCTAGCGGGAGTTCCGCGTCCCTTCTCTCCTACGAGCAGTACTTC
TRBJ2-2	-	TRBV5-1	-	CASGQHPGELFF	TGCGCCAGCGGGCAACATCCCGGGGAGCTGTTTTTT
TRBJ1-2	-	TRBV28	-	CASGSNTF	TGTGCCAGCGGGAGTAACACCTTC
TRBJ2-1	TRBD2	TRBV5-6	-	CASSLRTSGRPVNEQFF	TGTGCCAGCAGCTTGCGTACTAGCGGGAGGCCGGTTAATGAGCAGTTCTTC
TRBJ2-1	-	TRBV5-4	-	CASSPGVLAYNEQFF	TGTGCCAGCAGCCCAGGGGTCTTGGCCTACAATGAGCAGTTCTTC
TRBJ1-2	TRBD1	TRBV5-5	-	CASSLGGQGAYGYTF	TGTGCCAGCAGCTTGGGCGGACAGGGGGCCTATGGCTACACCTTC
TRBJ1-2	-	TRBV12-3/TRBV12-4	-	CASSLGHREGYTF	TGTGCCAGCAGTTTAGGGCACAGGGAAGGCTACACCTTC
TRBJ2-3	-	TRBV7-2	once	CASSLGDFTDTQYF	TGTGCCAGCAGCTTAGGCGATTTCACAGATACGCAGTATTTT
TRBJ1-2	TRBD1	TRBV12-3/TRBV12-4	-	CASSFQGARGYTF	TGTGCCAGCAGTTTCCAGGGGGCGCGGGGCTACACCTTC
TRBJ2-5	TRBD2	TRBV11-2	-	CASSASGRDGETQYF	TGTGCCAGCAGCGCAAGCGGGAGGGACGGAGAGACCCAGTACTTC
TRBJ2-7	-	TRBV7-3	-	CASSPRQGPYEQYF	TGTGCCAGCAGCCCCCGCCAGGGCCCCTACGAGCAGTACTTC
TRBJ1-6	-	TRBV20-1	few	CSASPINSPLHF	TGCAGTGCTAGTCCTATCAATTCACCCCTCCACTTT
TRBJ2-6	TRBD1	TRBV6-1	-	CASNERQGLAMRGANVLTF	TGTGCCAGCAATGAGCGACAGGGTCTAGCAATGCGGGGGGCCAACGTCCTGACTTTC
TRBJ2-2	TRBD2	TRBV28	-	CASSAGLAGGGGELFF	TGTGCCAGCAGTGCGGGACTAGCGGGAGGAGGCGGGGAGCTGTTTTTT
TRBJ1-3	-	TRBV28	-	CASTLSGGNTIYF	TGTGCCAGCACACTAAGCGGGGGAAACACCATATATTTT
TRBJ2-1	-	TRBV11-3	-	CASSLDGSGSASNEQFF	TGTGCCAGCAGCTTAGATGGGAGCGGGTCGGCGTCCAATGAGCAGTTCTTC
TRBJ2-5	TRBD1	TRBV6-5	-	CASSLMTGPETQYF	TGTGCCAGCAGCCTCATGACAGGGCCAGAGACCCAGTACTTC
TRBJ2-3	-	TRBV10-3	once	CAISDLLDTQYF	TGTGCCATCAGTGATCTCCTGGATACGCAGTATTTT
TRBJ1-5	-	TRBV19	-	CASSIKYRDAYQPQHF	TGTGCCAGTAGTATTAAATACAGGGACGCATATCAGCCCCAGCATTTT